This T cell receptor (beta chain) was captured by sequencing in a study of human T cells and chemical hapten exposure. TCRdb re-analysed the RACE reads in MiXCR, keeping a single row per CDR3 protein. The table has about 360,000 distinct CDR3 sequences, roughly 4.8% seen once. The CDR3 covers 14 residues. Germline CDR1 is MGHRA and CDR2 is YSYEKL. The V gene end was trimmed by 1 base and the J gene end by 5 bases; junction bases not matched to a gene: 4. The sample holds many counts of this clonotype. Indicated time point: patch test 1, 2 weeks after DPC sensitization. Specified treatment: therapeutic diphenylcyclopropenone sensitization with weekly scalp DPC.

This TCR was sampled from a woman in her 50s with alopecia areata. Some clones in this sample may be carry-over from other donors' samples. Sequencing used whole blood, obtained in connection with sensitization to the hapten diphenylcyclopropenone (DPC). J is TRBJ1-2 and V is TRBV4-1, with TRBD1 matching 7 bases. In nucleotides, the CDR3 is TGCGCCAGCAGCCAAGGAGGGGGCGAGTATGGCTACACCTTC. Protein product: CASSQGGGEYGYTF.